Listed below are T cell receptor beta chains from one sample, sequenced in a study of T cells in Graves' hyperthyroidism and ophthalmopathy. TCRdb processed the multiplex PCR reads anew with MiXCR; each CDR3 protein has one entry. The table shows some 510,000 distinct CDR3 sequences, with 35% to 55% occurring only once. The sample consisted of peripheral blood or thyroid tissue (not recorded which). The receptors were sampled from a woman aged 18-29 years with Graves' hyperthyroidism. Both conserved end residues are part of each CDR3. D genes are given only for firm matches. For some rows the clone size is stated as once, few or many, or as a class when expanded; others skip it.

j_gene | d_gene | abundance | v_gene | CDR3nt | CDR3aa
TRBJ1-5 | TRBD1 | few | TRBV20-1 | TGCAGTGCTGCAAGGGACAGCAGCAATCAGCCCCAGCATTTT | CSAARDSSNQPQHF
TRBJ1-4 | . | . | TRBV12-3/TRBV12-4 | TGTGCCAGCAGTTTGACGGGTAGGACTGGACAGTTTTATGAAAAACTGTTTTTT | CASSLTGRTGQFYEKLFF
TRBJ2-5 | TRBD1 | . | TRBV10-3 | TGTGCCACCTCCCCCGGGACAGGGACCCAGTACTTC | CATSPGTGTQYF
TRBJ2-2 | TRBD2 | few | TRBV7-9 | TGTGCCAGCAGCAGCGGGGGTAGAACCGGGGAGCTGTTTTTT | CASSSGGRTGELFF
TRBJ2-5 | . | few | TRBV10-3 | TGTGCCATCAGTGACCCCGGCGAGACCCAGTACTTC | CAISDPGETQYF
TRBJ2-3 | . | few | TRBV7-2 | TGTGCCAGTAAAGAAGTAGATACGCAGTATTTT | CASKEVDTQYF
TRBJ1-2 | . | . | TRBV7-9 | TGTGCCAGCAGCTTAGCGCCAGCCAACTATGGCTACACCTTC | CASSLAPANYGYTF
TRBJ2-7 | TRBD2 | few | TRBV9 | TGTGCCAGCAGCGTTAGCGGGAGGTCACCCCACGAGCAGTACTTC | CASSVSGRSPHEQYF
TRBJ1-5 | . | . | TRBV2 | TGTGCCAGCAGTTGGGCCAGAAATCAGCCCCAGCATTTT | CASSWARNQPQHF
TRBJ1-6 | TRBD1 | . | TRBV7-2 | TGTGCCAGCAGCTTAACCAGGGGGACAGAAAATTCACCCCTCCACTTT | CASSLTRGTENSPLHF
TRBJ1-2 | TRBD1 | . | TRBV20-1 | TGCAGTGCTAGGAACACACAGGGGGCTCTGAACTATGGCTACACCTTC | CSARNTQGALNYGYTF
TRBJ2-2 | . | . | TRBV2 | TGTGCCAGCAGTCAGGGACGGCCCACCGGGGAGCTGTTTTTT | CASSQGRPTGELFF
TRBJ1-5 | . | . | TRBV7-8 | TGTGCCAGCAGCGCGGGCCGAGGGACGGAAGTTGAGCCCCAGCATTTT | CASSAGRGTEVEPQHF
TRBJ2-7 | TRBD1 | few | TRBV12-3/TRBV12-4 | TGTGCCAGCAGTTTACGGCAGGACAGGGGCGAGCAGTACTTC | CASSLRQDRGEQYF
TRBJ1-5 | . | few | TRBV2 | TGTGCCAGCTCCCGGGGCGGGGTCAATCAACCCCAGCATTTT | CASSRGGVNQPQHF
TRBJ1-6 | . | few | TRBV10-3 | TGTGCCAGCAGTTACCGATGGGGTTCGAATTCACCCCTCCACTTT | CASSYRWGSNSPLHF
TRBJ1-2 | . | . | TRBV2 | TGTGCCAGCAGTTTAGGGCATCCCCACACCAACTATGGCTACACCTTC | CASSLGHPHTNYGYTF
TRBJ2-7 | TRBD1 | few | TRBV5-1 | TGCGCCAGCAGCTACGGGACAGGGTCCGGAGAGCAGTACTTC | CASSYGTGSGEQYF
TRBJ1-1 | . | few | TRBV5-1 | TGCGCCAGCAGCCGCAGGGAGGACACTGAAGCTTTCTTT | CASSRREDTEAFF
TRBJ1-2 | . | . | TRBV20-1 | TGCAGTGCTAGGACCTCTGGCTACACCTTC | CSARTSGYTF
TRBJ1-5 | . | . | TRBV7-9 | TGTGCCAGCAGCCAAGAGCCTCAGCCCCAGCATTTT | CASSQEPQPQHF
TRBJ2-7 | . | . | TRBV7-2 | TGTGCCAGCAGCTTAGTGTCTAGCCGAGCCCTTACTTACCAGCAGTACTTC | CASSLVSSRALTYQQYF
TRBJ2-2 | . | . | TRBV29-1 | TGCAGCGCCAGGAGGGAATTTAACACCGGGGAGCTGTTTTTT | CSARREFNTGELFF
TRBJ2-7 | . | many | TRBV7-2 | TGTGCCAGCAGCCTTGACGGAGCCGGTCTCTACGAGCAGTACTTC | CASSLDGAGLYEQYF
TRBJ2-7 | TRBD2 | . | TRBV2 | TGTGCCAGCATTAAGACTAGCGGGTCCCCCGAGCAGTACTTC | CASIKTSGSPEQYF
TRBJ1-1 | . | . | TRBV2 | TGTGCCAGCAGTGAAGCGGGCACAGCAGGGGCTTTCTTT | CASSEAGTAGAFF